This T cell receptor beta chain was sequenced during a study of T cell responses to AZD1222 COVID-19 vaccine listed by TCRdb under 2021. With regard to the full study: A total of approximately 240 trial participants underwent TCR sequencing, of whom roughly 210 received two doses of AZD1222 and about 26 received two doses of the MenACWY control vaccine. Trial participants were enrolled by age into subgroups of 18-55, 56-69 and 70-plus years, and 148, 28 and 57 TCR-sequenced participants, respectively, were included in these subgroups. Summary of the overall study and its limitations: Nearly half of unique spike-specific TCRs reportedly recognized epitopes outside regions mutated in the B.1.351 and B.1.1.7 variants. After two AZD1222 doses, spike-specific TCR breadth and depth were significantly higher than at day 0 and than in MenACWY recipients. Most participants were white British and females outnumbered males, and the authors suggested that clonal diversity may have been underestimated. Because no samples from the day 14 peak response were available, repertoires could be characterized only after the peak T cell response. The whole spike protein was spanned by vaccine-associated CD4 TCRs, and dominant responses were seen in regions 160-218 and 743-854. In the small 56-69-year group, the increase in depth fell short of significance, most likely because of low power. Conclusions about previously exposed vaccinees are limited because only six or seven AZD1222 recipients were SARS-CoV-2 seropositive at baseline.

Details on this clone: Its target antigen remains unknown. No qualities accompany the bases; no much larger clone lies one base away.

The CDR3 regions of human TCRbeta chains were subjected to immunosequencing. In the original analysis: Repertoire TCRs were checked for matches against a reference library of SARS-CoV-2-specific TCRs that had been generated using the MIRA antigen-specificity platform. Breadth was defined as the fraction of unique TCRs that were SARS-CoV-2-associated, and depth was defined as the fraction of total T cells that were SARS-CoV-2-associated. Using the MIRA data, each spike-specific TCR was assigned both to the spike region to which the TCR was reactive and to a CD4 or CD8 class. Log10-transformed breadth and depth values were compared by one-way ANOVA with Sidak's multiple comparisons tests. The clones in this table, taken by TCRdb from immuneACCESS, are in-frame only. Not every clone is retained; where verified, under half of the shortfall comes from an unresolved V gene, and the cause of the rest is unknown. V and J calls and clone size are those listed in that table; D and trimming were worked out from the DNA. The sample has 150,000 to 200,000 clones on record, around 90% of them singletons. The ten largest clones represent 5% to 6.5% of the sample.

Sample time point, as interpreted from the label and publication: about 28 days (+/-7) after the second vaccine dose. AZD1222 recipients whose second dose came at about 4 weeks and those whose second dose came at about 12 weeks were combined into one group, since spike-specific TCR depth and breadth did not differ between the two schedules. Vaccinee samples came from UK trials COV001 and COV002, including a single-blind randomized controlled phase 2/3 trial of AZD1222 (ChAdOx1 nCoV-19) in healthy adults. For TCRbeta chain sequencing, PBMC samples from trial participants were taken at day 0 and at day 28 after the second dose. This clonotype was sampled from an adult who received the AZD1222 COVID-19 vaccine. The source was peripheral blood, collected 28 days after the second AZD1222 dose.

The CDR3 sequence is CASGTIAGGREQYF. The nucleotide sequence is given as TGTGCCAGCGGAACTATAGCGGGGGGAAGGGAGCAGTACTTC. The rearrangement combines TRBV28 with TRBJ2-7; 10 junctional bases match TRBD2. CDR1 is given as MDHEN and CDR2 as SYDVKM, both from the germline V gene. The CDR3, from cysteine to phenylalanine, totals 14 residues. CDR3 DNA is the only sequence kept; it has 42 bases, read in frame from the first base. Trimming takes 8 bases off V and 7 bases off J; junction bases not matched to a gene: 11.